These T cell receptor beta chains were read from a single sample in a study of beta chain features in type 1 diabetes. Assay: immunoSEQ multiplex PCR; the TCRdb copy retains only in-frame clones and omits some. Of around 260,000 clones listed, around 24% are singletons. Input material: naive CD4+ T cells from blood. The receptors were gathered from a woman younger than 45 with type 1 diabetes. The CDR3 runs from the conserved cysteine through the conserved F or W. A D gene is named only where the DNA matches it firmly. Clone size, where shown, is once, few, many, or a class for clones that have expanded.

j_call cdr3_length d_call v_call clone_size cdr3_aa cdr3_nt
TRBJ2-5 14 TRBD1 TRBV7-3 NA CASSSGQGQETQYF TGTGCCAGCAGCTCCGGACAGGGTCAAGAGACCCAGTACTTC
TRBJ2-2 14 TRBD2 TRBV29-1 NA CSAGTSLNTGELFF TGCAGCGCCGGGACTAGCCTGAACACCGGGGAGCTGTTTTTT
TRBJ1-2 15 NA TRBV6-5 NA CASSYSRYGIYGYTF TGTGCCAGCAGTTACTCGAGATACGGGATCTATGGCTACACCTTC
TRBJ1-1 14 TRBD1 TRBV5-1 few CASSLTGGNTEAFF TGCGCCAGCAGCTTGACAGGGGGGAACACTGAAGCTTTCTTT
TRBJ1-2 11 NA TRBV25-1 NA CATSGEDGYTF TGTGCCACCTCCGGGGAGGATGGCTACACCTTC
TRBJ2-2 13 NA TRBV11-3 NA CASSDIGSGELFF TGTGCCAGCAGCGATATCGGGTCCGGGGAGCTGTTTTTT
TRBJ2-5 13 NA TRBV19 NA CASSIQARETQYF TGTGCCAGTAGTATCCAGGCCCGGGAGACCCAGTACTTC
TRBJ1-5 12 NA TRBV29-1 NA CSAAGVDQPQHF TGCAGCGCGGCAGGGGTTGATCAGCCCCAGCATTTT
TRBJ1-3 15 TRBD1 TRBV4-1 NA CASSQGQGTGNTIYF TGCGCCAGCAGCCAAGGACAGGGGACTGGAAACACCATATATTTT
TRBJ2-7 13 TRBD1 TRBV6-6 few CASKKQGAAEQYF TGTGCCAGCAAGAAACAGGGGGCCGCCGAGCAGTACTTC
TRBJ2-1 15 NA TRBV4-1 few CASSLLGSSYNEQFF TGCGCCAGCAGCCTCTTAGGGAGCTCCTACAATGAGCAGTTCTTC
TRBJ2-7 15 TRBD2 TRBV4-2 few CASSPILAGGYEQYF TGTGCCAGCAGCCCGATTCTAGCGGGAGGTTACGAGCAGTACTTC
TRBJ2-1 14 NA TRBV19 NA CASSIVLAYNEQFF TGTGCCAGTAGTATAGTACTAGCCTACAATGAGCAGTTCTTC
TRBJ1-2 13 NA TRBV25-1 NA CASSEAGRYGYTF TGTGCCAGCAGTGAAGCAGGGCGGTATGGCTACACCTTC
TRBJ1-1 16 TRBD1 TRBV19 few CASNPPGGTGVVRAFF TGTGCCAGTAACCCCCCAGGCGGGACAGGGGTAGTTCGAGCTTTCTTT
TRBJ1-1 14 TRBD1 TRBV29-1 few CSVDRDRGSTEAFF TGCAGCGTTGATAGGGACAGGGGGAGCACTGAAGCTTTCTTT
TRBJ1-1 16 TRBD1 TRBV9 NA CASSVGQGYMNTEAFF TGTGCCAGCAGCGTCGGACAGGGGTACATGAACACTGAAGCTTTCTTT
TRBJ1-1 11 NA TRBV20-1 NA CSAPGQTEAFF TGCAGTGCTCCCGGACAGACTGAAGCTTTCTTT
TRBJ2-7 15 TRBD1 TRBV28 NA CASNFRDRPSYEQYF TGTGCCAGCAACTTCCGGGACAGGCCCTCCTACGAGCAGTACTTC
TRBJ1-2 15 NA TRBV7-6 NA CASSLAPGADYGYTF TGTGCCAGCAGCTTAGCGCCAGGGGCTGACTATGGCTACACCTTC
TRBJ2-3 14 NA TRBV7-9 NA CASSSRGGGDTQYF TGTGCCAGCAGCTCCCGCGGAGGAGGAGATACGCAGTATTTT
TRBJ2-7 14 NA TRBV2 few CALRLTGNSYEQYF TGTGCCCTCAGACTCACCGGAAATTCCTACGAGCAGTACTTC
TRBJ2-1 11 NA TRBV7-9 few CASSLEEGQFF TGTGCCAGCAGCCTGGAAGAGGGGCAGTTCTTC
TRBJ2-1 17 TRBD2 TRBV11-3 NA CASSQLWTSGRYNEQFF TGTGCCAGCAGTCAACTGTGGACTAGCGGGCGGTACAATGAGCAGTTCTTC
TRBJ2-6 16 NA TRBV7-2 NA CASSLGGSSGANVLTF TGTGCCAGCAGCTTAGGAGGTAGCTCTGGGGCCAACGTCCTGACTTTC
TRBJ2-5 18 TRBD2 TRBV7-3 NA CASSPTPPSGRYQETQYF TGTGCCAGCAGCCCGACCCCTCCTAGCGGAAGGTACCAAGAGACCCAGTACTTC
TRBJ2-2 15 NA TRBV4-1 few CASSQSPGYTGELFF TGCGCCAGCAGCCAAAGCCCGGGTTACACCGGGGAGCTGTTTTTT
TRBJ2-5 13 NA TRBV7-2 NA CASSFAGRETQYF TGTGCCAGCAGCTTCGCGGGAAGGGAGACCCAGTACTTC
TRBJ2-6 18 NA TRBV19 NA CASTPIAGLNSGANVLTF TGTGCCAGTACCCCTATCGCAGGCCTTAACTCTGGGGCCAACGTCCTGACTTTC
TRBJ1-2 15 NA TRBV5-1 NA CASSFEAATNYGYTF TGCGCCAGCAGCTTTGAGGCTGCGACTAACTATGGCTACACCTTC
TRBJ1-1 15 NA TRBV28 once CASSLVPGDTTEAFF TGTGCCAGCAGTTTGGTTCCGGGGGATACCACTGAAGCTTTCTTT
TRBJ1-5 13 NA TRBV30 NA CALRHDSNQPQHF TGTGCCTTACGACACGATAGCAATCAGCCCCAGCATTTT
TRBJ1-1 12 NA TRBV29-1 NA CSVDRLNTEAFF TGCAGCGTTGACAGGTTGAACACTGAAGCTTTCTTT
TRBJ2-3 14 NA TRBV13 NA CASSLGQRTDTQYF TGTGCCAGCAGCTTGGGGCAACGCACAGATACGCAGTATTTT
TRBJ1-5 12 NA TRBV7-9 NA CASSPQVQPQHF TGTGCCAGCAGCCCCCAGGTTCAGCCCCAGCATTTT
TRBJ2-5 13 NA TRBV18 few CASSPRAQETQYF TGTGCCAGCTCACCTCGCGCCCAAGAGACCCAGTACTTC
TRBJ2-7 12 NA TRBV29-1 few CSVAGQPYEQYF TGCAGCGTTGCAGGTCAACCCTACGAGCAGTACTTC
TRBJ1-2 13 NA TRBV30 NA CAWSDGGYYGYTF TGTGCCTGGAGTGATGGTGGCTACTATGGCTACACCTTC
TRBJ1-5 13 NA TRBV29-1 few CSVVPGPNQPQHF TGCAGCGTTGTACCAGGTCCCAATCAGCCCCAGCATTTT
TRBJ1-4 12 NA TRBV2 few CASRQGGEKLFF TGTGCCAGCCGCCAAGGGGGTGAAAAACTGTTTTTT